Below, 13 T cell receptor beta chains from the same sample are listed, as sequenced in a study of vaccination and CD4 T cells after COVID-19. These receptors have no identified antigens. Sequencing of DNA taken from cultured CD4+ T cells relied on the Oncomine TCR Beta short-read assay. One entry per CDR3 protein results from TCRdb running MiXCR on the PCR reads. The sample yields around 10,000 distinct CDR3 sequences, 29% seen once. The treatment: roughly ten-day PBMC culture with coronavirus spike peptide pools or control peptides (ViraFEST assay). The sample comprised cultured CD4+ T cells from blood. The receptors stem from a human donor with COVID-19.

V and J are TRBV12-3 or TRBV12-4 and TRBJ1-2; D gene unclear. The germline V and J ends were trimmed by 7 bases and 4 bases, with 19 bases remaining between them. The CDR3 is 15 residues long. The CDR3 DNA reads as TGTGCCAGCAAAGGACCCAATTCTCCCACCTATGGCTACACCTTC. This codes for CASKGPNSPTYGYTF.

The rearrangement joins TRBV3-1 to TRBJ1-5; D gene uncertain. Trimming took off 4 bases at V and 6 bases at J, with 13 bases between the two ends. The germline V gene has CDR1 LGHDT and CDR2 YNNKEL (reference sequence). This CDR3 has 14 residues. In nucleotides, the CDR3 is TGTGCCAGCAGCCCCCGGGTAGGGCTTCAGCCCCAGCATTTT. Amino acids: CASSPRVGLQPQHF.

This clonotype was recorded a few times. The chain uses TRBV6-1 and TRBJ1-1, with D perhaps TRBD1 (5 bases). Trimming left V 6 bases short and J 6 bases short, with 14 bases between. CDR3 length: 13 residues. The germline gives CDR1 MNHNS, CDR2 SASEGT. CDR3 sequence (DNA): TGTGCCAGCAGAAGAAAGCAGGGTTCTGAAGCTTTCTTT. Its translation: CASRRKQGSEAFF.

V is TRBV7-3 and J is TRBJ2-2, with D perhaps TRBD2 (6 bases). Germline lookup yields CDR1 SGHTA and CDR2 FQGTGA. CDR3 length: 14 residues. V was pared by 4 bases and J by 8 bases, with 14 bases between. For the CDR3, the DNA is TGTGCCAGCAGCTCCCTGGCTAGCGCTGGGGAGCTGTTTTTT. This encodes CASSSLASAGELFF.

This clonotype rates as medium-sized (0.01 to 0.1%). The CDR3 here is CSARDPIGNQPQHF. In DNA form, the CDR3 reads TGCAGTGCTAGAGACCCGATTGGTAATCAGCCCCAGCATTTT. The chain uses TRBV20-1 and TRBJ1-5; no definite D call. The CDR3 is 14 residues long. CDR1 and CDR2 from the germline V gene are DFQATT and SNEGSKA (reference sequence). Trimming shortened V by 0 bases and J by 4 bases, and 10 bases separated the two germline ends.

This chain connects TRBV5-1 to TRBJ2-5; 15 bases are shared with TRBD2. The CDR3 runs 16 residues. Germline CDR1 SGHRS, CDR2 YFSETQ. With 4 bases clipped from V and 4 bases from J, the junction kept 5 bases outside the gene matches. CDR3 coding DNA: TGCGCCAGCAGCACCGGGACTAGCGGGGGGCGAGAGACCCAGTACTTC. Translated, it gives CASSTGTSGGRETQYF.

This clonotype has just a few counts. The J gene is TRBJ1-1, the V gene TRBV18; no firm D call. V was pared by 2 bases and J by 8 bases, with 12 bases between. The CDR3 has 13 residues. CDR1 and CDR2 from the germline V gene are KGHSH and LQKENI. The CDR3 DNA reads TGTGCCAGCTCACCAAAGGGTAATGGGGAAGCTTTCTTT. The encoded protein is CASSPKGNGEAFF.

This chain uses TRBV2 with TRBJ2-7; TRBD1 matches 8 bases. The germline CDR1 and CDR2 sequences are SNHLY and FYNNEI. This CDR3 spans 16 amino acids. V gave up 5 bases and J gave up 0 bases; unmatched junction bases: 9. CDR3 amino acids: CASSYPGQGLSYEQYF. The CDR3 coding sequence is TGTGCCAGCAGTTACCCAGGACAGGGACTCTCCTACGAGCAGTACTTC.

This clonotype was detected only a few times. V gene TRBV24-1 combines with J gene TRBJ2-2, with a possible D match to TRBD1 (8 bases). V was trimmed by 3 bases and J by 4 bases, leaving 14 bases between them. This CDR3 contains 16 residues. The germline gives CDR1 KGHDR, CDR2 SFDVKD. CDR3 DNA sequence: TGTGCCACCAGTGATGGTACAGGGGGGGGCACCGGGGAGCTGTTTTTT. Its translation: CATSDGTGGGTGELFF.

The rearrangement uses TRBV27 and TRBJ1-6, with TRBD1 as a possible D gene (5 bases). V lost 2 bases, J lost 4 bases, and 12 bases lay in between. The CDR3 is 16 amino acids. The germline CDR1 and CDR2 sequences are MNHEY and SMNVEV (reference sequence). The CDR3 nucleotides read TGTGCCAGCAGTTTAGGTCCAGGGTCATATAATTCACCCCTCCACTTT. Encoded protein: CASSLGPGSYNSPLHF.

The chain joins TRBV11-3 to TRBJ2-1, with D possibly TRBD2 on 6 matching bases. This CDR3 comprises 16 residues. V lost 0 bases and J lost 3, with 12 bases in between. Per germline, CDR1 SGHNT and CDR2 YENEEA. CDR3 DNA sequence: TGTGCCAGCAGCTTAGATCGGAGCGGGCACTACAATGAGCAGTTCTTC. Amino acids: CASSLDRSGHYNEQFF.

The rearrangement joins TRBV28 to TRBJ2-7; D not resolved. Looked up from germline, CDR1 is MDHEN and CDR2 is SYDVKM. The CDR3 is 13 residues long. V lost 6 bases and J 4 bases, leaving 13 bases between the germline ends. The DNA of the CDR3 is TGTGCCAGCAGCCCCCCCCCCTCGTACGAGCAGTACTTC. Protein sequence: CASSPPPSYEQYF.

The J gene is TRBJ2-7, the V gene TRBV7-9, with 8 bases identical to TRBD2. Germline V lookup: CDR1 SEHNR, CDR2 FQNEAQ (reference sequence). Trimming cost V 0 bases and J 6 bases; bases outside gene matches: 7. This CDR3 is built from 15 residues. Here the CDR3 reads CASSLAGGAVSEQYF. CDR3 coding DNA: TGTGCCAGCAGCTTAGCCGGGGGGGCCGTAAGCGAGCAGTACTTC.